A selection of T cell receptor beta chains follows, all from one sample in a study of T-cell reconstitution after alpha-beta-depleted transplantation in children. One entry per CDR3 protein, called by TCRdb with MiXCR from the PCR reads. The table includes 500,000 to 600,000 distinct CDR3 sequences, 32% detected once. The specimen comprised PBMCs from the stem cell graft donor, sampled from the stem cell graft. The source is a human donor who donated a stem cell graft to a child with aplastic anemia. The CDR3 runs from the conserved cysteine through the conserved F or W.

>TRBV20-1
CSAMAPPSTYNEQFF
>TRBV7-9
CASSLPINYGYTF
>TRBV20-1
CSARGLAGLYQETQYF
>TRBV14
CASSQTSGRRNEQFF
>TRBV28
CASSSRTGRGDTEAFF
>TRBV12-3/TRBV12-4
CASSPSRSGGETQYF
>TRBV15
CATSSQEVAVNEQFF
>TRBV20-1
CSARLAGGRTGELFF
>TRBV5-1
CASRLGGLAASDTQYF
>TRBV27
CASSLYRTGNNEQFF
>TRBV5-1
CASTTGTGANVLTF
>TRBV11-2
CASSVVAGGPGDTQYF
>TRBV9
CASSVGGGNEQFF
>TRBV12-3/TRBV12-4
CASSFPGRGGRNEQFF
>TRBV24-1
CATMTGSGTGELFF
>TRBV14
CASSQDVAGVWNNEQFF
>TRBV7-6
CASSLATLAGGRYEQYF
>TRBV5-1
CASSSDLGQTYNEQFF
>TRBV11-3
CASSFGDGELFF
>TRBV10-3
CAISESMGQSGGYTF
>TRBV20-1
CSARDRAREVGETQYF
>TRBV12-3/TRBV12-4
CASTWGGMNTEAFF
>TRBV6-1
CASSQPDRDRAYEQYF
>TRBV20-1
CSARYRDSGGSLDTQYF
>TRBV9
CASREREDFTGELFF
>TRBV12-3/TRBV12-4
CASTLFFPNNSPLHF